The clone carrying this T cell receptor (beta chain) was observed once. Its antigen is undetermined. Amplification used 60 Vbeta primers and 13 Jbeta primers. Generated by immunoSEQ multiplex PCR, the TCRdb table keeps only in-frame clones and is missing some. The data show roughly 140,000 clones, with about 85% seen just once and roughly 2.5% held by the top ten. CDR3 size: 15 residues. CDR1 and CDR2 from the germline V gene are MNHEY and SMNVEV (reference sequence). The V segment lost 5 bases and the J segment 5 bases; nucleotides outside the gene matches: 6. These data come from a study of cytomegalovirus exposure and HLA in healthy donors. Findings and caveats of the study: A later analysis found TCR association rates differed by HLA locus, highest for DRB1 and lowest for HLA-C. TCR beta sequences numbering 15,000 to 20,000 were associated with HLA alleles at 0.05 false discovery rate in a later analysis. No immune exposure information besides CMV serostatus was available. In vitro work confirmed that a few CMV-associated chains recognize CMV antigens.

The source is a boy between 2 and 10 years old in good health and CMV-seronegative. The sequenced sample was PBMCs. This rearrangement joins TRBV27 to TRBJ2-2; 9 nucleotides align to TRBD1. The CDR3 reads CASSAEDRGTGELFF. CDR3 bases: TGTGCCAGCAGTGCCGAGGACAGGGGAACCGGGGAGCTGTTTTTT.